This T cell receptor beta chain was profiled in a study of cytomegalovirus exposure and HLA in healthy donors. The CDR3 contains 15 residues. Germline values: CDR1 MDHEN, CDR2 SYDVKM. The V end was cut by 2 bases, the J end by 2 bases, with 9 bases between. The PCR made use of 60 Vbeta and 13 Jbeta primers. Clones were read by immunoSEQ multiplex PCR, and TCRdb kept only the in-frame ones, dropping some. Of some 130,000 clones in the sample, approximately 61% were seen once. The clonotype was recovered from a human donor in good health. This chain links TRBV28 with TRBJ2-2; a weak D match, TRBD2 (6 bases). The sample comprised PBMCs. CDR3 DNA sequence: TGTGCCAGCAGTTTAGCGGGGAGAAACACCGGGGAGCTGTTTTTT. It is translated as CASSLAGRNTGELFF.